This T cell receptor beta chain was retrieved from a study of cytotoxic CD8 clonotypes in ibrutinib-treated CLL. Across the study: Patient counts were about 12 relapsed/refractory, roughly 16 treatment-naive and about 18 IGHV unmutated. By median roughly 5.5 years, approximately twelve had progressed and around 14 stayed remitted; responses had been 2 complete and around 25 partial.

Points from the study as a whole: Public clonotypes, rarely seen, contracted or held steady on treatment.

In regard to this clone: As yet, its antigen is unknown.

Target depth was 1 in 200,000 to 1 in 1 million T cells, about 10x per clonotype. Assay used: immunoSEQ multiplex PCR; TCRdb lists only in-frame clones, some missing. The table lists about 150,000 clones, about four fifths of them singletons. This CDR3 is built from 16 residues. The germline gives CDR1 LNHDA, CDR2 SQIVND (reference sequence). Unmatched junction bases numbered 15, after V lost 7 bases and J lost 8 bases. The material sequenced was PBMCs, taken after 12 months of ibrutinib treatment. The source of this sequence is a human donor with chronic lymphocytic leukemia. This chain connects TRBV19 to TRBJ2-1, with 9 bases that match TRBD1. Here the CDR3 DNA reads TGTGCCAGTATTAATGCAGAGGGGACAGGGCTCCATGAGCAGTTCTTC. The encoded protein is CASINAEGTGLHEQFF.